These 3 T cell receptor beta chains originate from one sample sequenced in a study of blood T cell repertoires in COVID-19. This table comes from immunoSEQ multiplex PCR, and its TCRdb copy is limited to in-frame clones, with some not included. The top ten hold about 1.8% of the sample, which has around 300,000 clones, approximately 88% seen once. Sequencing was carried out using PBMCs or T cells enriched from blood (not recorded which). These receptors originate from a woman in her thirties or forties who had recovered from COVID-19.

The chain links TRBV6-5 to TRBJ2-2, with 9 bases aligning to TRBD1. The length of the CDR3 is 15 residues. CDR1 and CDR2 from the germline V gene are MNHEY and SVGAGI. V lost 6 bases to trimming and J lost 6 bases; unmatched junction nucleotides: 8. The CDR3 protein is CASRRDREWPGELFF. CDR3 bases: TGTGCCAGCAGGAGGGACAGGGAGTGGCCCGGGGAGCTGTTTTTT.

The chain has TRBV5-1 and TRBJ2-5; 10 nucleotides align to TRBD2. The V segment lost 0 bases and the J segment 1 base; nucleotides outside the gene matches: 6. CDR3 size: 17 residues. Germline CDR1 and CDR2: SGHRS and YFSETQ. This CDR3 reads CASSLGGASGGQETQYF. The CDR3 DNA sequence: TGCGCCAGCAGCTTGGGTGGGGCTAGCGGGGGCCAAGAGACCCAGTACTTC.

This clone was picked up one time. The V call is TRBV7-3, the J call TRBJ1-1; 8 bases are a match to TRBD1. V was pared by 0 bases and J by 5 bases, with 8 bases of the junction left unmatched. CDR1 and CDR2 from the germline V gene are SGHTA and FQGTGA. This CDR3 has 16 amino acids. The CDR3 DNA reads as TGTGCCAGCAGCTTAACGGGAGCAGGGGGCGGGACTGAAGCTTTCTTT. Protein: CASSLTGAGGGTEAFF.